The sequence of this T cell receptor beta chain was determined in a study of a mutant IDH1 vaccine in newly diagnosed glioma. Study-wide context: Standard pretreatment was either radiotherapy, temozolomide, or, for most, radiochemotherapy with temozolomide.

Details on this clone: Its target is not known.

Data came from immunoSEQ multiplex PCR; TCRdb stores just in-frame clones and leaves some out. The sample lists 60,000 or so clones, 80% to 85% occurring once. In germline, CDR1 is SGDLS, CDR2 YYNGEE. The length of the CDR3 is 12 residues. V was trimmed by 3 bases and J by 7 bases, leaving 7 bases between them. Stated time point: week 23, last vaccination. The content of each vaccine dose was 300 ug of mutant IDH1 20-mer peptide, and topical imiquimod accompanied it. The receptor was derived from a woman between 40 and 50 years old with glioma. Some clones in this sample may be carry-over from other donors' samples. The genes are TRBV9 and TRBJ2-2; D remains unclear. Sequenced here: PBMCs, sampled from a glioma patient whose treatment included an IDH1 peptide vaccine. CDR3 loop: CASSGRSGELFF. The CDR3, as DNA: TGTGCCAGCAGCGGAAGGAGCGGGGAGCTGTTTTTT.